These T cell receptor beta chains were read from a single sample in a study of blood T cell repertoires in COVID-19. TCRdb's copy holds only in-frame clones and misses some; the assay was immunoSEQ multiplex PCR. Counted here are 150,000 to 200,000 clones, around nine tenths occurring once; the ten biggest clones make up under 6%. Sequencing was done on a sample of peripheral blood. The receptor set was obtained from a human donor in a cohort sampled during active COVID-19. Each CDR3 is given with its conserved first and last residue. The D gene is left open where the match is weak. A row's size may be missing; if present it is once, few, many or a size class.

few | TRBJ1-6 | TRBV28 | TRBD1 | TGTGCCAGCAGCCCTCGAACCGGGACAGTCAATTCACCCCTCCACTTT | CASSPRTGTVNSPLHF
. | TRBJ2-1 | TRBV2 | TRBD2 | TGTGCCAGCAGCGGCGGGAGGGCCTTCGGTGAGCAGTTCTTC | CASSGGRAFGEQFF
. | TRBJ2-5 | TRBV29-1 | . | TGCAGCGTGGAGGGCAAGAGTACCCAGTACTTC | CSVEGKSTQYF
. | TRBJ1-4 | TRBV24-1 | . | TGTGCCACCAGTGATCCGGGAAATGAAAAACTGTTTTTT | CATSDPGNEKLFF
. | TRBJ2-2 | TRBV7-3 | TRBD2 | TGTGCCAGCAGCTTAATGGCGGGAGGAAACGGGGAGCTGTTTTTT | CASSLMAGGNGELFF
. | TRBJ1-3 | TRBV6-5 | . | TGTGCCAGCAGTTACTCGGTGGGGGGCTCTGGAAACACCATATATTTT | CASSYSVGGSGNTIYF
few | TRBJ2-1 | TRBV2 | TRBD2 | TGTGCCAGCAGTGTACTAGCGTGGTCCTACAATGAGCAGTTCTTC | CASSVLAWSYNEQFF
. | TRBJ2-3 | TRBV30 | TRBD2 | TGTGCCTGGAGTGTGATAGCGGGAGGAACAGATACGCAGTATTTT | CAWSVIAGGTDTQYF
. | TRBJ2-2 | TRBV6-6 | . | TGTGCCAGCAGTAGATCTAGCGCGAACACCGGGGAGCTGTTTTTT | CASSRSSANTGELFF
. | TRBJ1-1 | TRBV5-5 | TRBD1 | TGTGCCAGCAGCCCGACCGGGACAGTGAACACTGAAGCTTTCTTT | CASSPTGTVNTEAFF